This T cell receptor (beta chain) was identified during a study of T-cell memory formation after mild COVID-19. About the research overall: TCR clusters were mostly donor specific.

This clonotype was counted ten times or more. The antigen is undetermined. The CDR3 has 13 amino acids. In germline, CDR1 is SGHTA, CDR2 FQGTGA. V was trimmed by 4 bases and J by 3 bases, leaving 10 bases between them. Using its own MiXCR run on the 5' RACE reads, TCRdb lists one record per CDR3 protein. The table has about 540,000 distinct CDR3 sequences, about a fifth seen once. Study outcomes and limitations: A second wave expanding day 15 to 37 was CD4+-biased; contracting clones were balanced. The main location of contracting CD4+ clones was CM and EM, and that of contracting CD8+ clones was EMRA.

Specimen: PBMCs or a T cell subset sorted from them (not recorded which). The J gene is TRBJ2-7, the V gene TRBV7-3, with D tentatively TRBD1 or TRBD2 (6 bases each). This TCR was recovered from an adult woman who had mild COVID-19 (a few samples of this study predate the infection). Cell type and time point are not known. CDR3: CASSSGAGYEQYF. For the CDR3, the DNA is TGTGCCAGCAGCTCGGGGGCCGGCTACGAGCAGTACTTC.